Listed here are 5 T cell receptor beta chains from one sample, sequenced in a study of control samples from healthy donors and cancer patients. The repertoire was sequenced with immunoSEQ multiplex PCR; TCRdb's copy has only in-frame clones and lacks some. The data contain about 80,000 clones, around 83% of them singletons. The sequencing input was PBMCs. The receptors shown here come from a man aged 60 to 69 with head and neck cancer.

The rearrangement joins TRBV24-1 to TRBJ2-2; 7 bases map to TRBD1. The CDR3 is made up of 16 amino acids. The junction had 6 bases not matched to a gene; V was cut back by 4 bases and J by 2 bases. Germline CDR1 and CDR2: KGHDR and SFDVKD. As DNA, the CDR3 is TGTGCCACCAGTGACCCGGGACAGACTAACACCGGGGAGCTGTTTTTT. It is translated as CATSDPGQTNTGELFF.

This clone was counted once. The gene calls are TRBV19 and TRBJ2-6, with 7 bases lining up with TRBD1. Germline-derived CDR1 and CDR2 are LNHDA and SQIVND (reference sequence). V dropped 3 bases and J dropped 4; count of bases not matched to a gene: 9. CDR3 size: 17 residues. As DNA, the CDR3 is TGTGCCAGTAGTATGGGCCAGGGGGTAGGAGGGGCCAACGTCCTGACTTTC. As protein: CASSMGQGVGGANVLTF.

The rearrangement joins TRBV24-1 to TRBJ2-1, with D perhaps matching TRBD2 (5 bases). With 0 bases removed from V and 10 bases from J, the gap between germline ends came to 24 bases. Germline V lookup: CDR1 KGHDR, CDR2 SFDVKD. CDR3 length: 18 amino acids. CDR3 coding DNA: TGTGCCACCAGTGATTTGGGGCTACCCGGGTCCTCGCGAGGGGAGCAGTTCTTC. It yields the protein CATSDLGLPGSSRGEQFF.

V and J are TRBV6-5 and TRBJ2-3; 8 bases agree with TRBD1. The CDR3 consists of 14 residues. J gave up 1 base and V 7 bases, and 4 bases lay outside the gene matches. Germline CDR1 reads MNHEY; CDR2 reads SVGAGI. The CDR3 nucleotides read TGTGCCAGCAATCGGGACAGGCGCACAGATACGCAGTATTTT. It is translated as CASNRDRRTDTQYF.

The J gene is TRBJ1-1, the V gene TRBV7-9; 7 bases are a match to TRBD1. Germline V lookup: CDR1 SEHNR, CDR2 FQNEAQ (reference sequence). V was pared by 3 bases and J by 5 bases, with 3 bases of the junction left unmatched. The CDR3 length is 13 residues. The CDR3 loop reads CASSFTGETEAFF. The CDR3 region has the DNA TGTGCCAGCAGCTTTACAGGGGAAACTGAAGCTTTCTTT.